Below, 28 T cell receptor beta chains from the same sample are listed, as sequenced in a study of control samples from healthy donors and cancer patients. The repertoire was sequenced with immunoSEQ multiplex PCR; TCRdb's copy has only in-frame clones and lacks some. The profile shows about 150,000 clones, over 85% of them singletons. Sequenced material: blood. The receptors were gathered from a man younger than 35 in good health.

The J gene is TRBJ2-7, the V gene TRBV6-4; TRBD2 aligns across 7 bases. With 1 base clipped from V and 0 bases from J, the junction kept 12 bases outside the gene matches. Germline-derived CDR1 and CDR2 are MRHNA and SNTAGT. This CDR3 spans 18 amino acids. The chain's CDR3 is CASSDCPSSRGNSYEQYF. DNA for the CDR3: TGTGCCAGCAGTGACTGCCCCTCCTCGCGGGGGAACTCCTACGAGCAGTACTTC.

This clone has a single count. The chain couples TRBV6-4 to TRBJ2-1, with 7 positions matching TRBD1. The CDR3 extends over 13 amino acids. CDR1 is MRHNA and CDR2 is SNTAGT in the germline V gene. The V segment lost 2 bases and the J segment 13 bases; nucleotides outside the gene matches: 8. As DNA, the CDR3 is TGTGCCAGCAGTGACGTTCTTGGGACAGTCCAGTTCTTC. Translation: CASSDVLGTVQFF.

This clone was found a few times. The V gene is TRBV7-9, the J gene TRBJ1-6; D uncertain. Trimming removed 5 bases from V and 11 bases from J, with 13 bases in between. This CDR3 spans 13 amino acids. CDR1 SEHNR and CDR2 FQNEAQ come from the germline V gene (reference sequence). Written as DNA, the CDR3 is TGTGCCAGCAGCCAACATTTTGAGACACCCCTCCACTTT. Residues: CASSQHFETPLHF.

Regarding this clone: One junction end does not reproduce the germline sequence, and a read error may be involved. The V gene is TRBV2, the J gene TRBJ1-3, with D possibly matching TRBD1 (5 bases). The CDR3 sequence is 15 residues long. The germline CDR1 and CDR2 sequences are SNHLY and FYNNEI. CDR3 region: CASSEDSSSGNTIYF. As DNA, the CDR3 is TGTGCCAGCAGCGAAGACAGCTCCTCTGGAAACACCATATATTTT.

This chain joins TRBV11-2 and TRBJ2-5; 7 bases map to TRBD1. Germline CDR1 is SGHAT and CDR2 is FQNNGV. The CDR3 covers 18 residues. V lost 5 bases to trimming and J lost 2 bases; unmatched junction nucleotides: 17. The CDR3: CASSQGPLTGRLQETQYF. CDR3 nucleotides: TGTGCCAGCAGCCAAGGCCCGCTGACAGGGCGACTACAAGAGACCCAGTACTTC. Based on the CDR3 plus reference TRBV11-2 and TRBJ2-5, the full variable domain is EAGVAQSPRYKIIEKRQSVAFWCNPISGHATLYWYQQILGQGPKLLIQFQNNGVVDDSQLPKDRFSAERLKGVDSTLKIQPAKLEDSAVYLCASSQGPLTGRLQETQYFGPGTRLLVL.

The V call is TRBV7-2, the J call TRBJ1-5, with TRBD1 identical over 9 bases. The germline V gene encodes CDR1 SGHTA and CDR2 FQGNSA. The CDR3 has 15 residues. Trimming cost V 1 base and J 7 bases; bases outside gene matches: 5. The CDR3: CASSLVTGGGQPQHF. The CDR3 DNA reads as TGTGCCAGCAGCTTAGTGACAGGGGGAGGACAGCCCCAGCATTTT.

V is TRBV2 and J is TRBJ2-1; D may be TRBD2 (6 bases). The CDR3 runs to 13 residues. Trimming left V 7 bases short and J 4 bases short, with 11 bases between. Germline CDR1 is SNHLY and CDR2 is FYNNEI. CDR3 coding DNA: TGTGCCAGCATAGCGGAGCCTTACAATGAGCAGTTCTTC. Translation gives CASIAEPYNEQFF.

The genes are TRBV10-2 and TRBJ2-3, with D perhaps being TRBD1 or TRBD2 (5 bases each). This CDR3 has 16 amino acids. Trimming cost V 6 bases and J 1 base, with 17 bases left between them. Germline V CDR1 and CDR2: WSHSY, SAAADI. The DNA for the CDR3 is TGCGCCAGCAGCCCCAGAAACCGAGGGGGCACAGATACGCAGTATTTT. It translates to CASSPRNRGGTDTQYF.

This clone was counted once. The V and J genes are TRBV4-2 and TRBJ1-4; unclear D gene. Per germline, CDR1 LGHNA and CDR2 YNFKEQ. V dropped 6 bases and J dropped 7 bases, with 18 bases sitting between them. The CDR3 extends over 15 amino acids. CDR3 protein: CASRREAERFEKLFF. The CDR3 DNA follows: TGTGCCAGCAGGCGGGAAGCAGAAAGATTTGAAAAACTGTTTTTT.

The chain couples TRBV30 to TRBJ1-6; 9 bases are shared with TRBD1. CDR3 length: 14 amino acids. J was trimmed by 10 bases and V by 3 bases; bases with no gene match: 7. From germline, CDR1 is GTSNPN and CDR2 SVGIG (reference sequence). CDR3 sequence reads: CAWRGQGRGSPLHF. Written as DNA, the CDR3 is TGTGCCTGGAGGGGACAGGGCAGGGGGTCACCCCTCCACTTT.

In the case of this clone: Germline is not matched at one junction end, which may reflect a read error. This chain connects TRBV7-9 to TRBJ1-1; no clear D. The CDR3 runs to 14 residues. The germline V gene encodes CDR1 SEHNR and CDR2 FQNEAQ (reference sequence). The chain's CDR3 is CTSSLPGRNTEAFF. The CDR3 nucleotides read TGTACCAGCAGCTTACCCGGACGGAACACTGAAGCTTTCTTT.

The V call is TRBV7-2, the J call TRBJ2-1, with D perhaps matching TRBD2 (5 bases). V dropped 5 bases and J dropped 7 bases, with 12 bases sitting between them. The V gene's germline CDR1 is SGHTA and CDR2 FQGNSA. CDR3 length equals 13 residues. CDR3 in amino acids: CASSGLYRNEQFF. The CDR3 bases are TGTGCCAGCAGCGGACTTTATCGAAATGAGCAGTTCTTC.

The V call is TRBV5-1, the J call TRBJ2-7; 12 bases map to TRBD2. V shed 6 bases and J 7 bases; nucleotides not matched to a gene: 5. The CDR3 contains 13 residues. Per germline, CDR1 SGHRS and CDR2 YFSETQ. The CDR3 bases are TGCGCCAGCACACTAGCGGGGGGCGAGGAGCAGTACTTC. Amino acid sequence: CASTLAGGEEQYF.

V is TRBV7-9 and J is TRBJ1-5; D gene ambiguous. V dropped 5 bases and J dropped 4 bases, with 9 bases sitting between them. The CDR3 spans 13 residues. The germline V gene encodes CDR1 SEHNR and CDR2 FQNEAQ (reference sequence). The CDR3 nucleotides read TGTGCCAGCAGCCGAGAGTCAAATCAGCCCCAGCATTTT. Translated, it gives CASSRESNQPQHF.

The CDR3 region is CASLRFSSYEQYF. The CDR3 coding sequence is TGTGCCAGCCTACGATTTAGCTCCTACGAGCAGTACTTC. This sequence joins TRBV28 and TRBJ2-7; D unclear. The germline V gene has CDR1 MDHEN and CDR2 SYDVKM. This CDR3 has 13 residues. Trimming stripped 8 bases from V and 0 bases from J, with 11 bases between.

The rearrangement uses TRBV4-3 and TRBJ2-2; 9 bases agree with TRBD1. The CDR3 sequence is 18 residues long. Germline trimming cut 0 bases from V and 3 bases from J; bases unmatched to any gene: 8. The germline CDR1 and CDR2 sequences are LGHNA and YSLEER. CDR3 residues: CASSQDTQQGADTGELFF. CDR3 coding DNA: TGCGCCAGCAGCCAAGATACGCAACAGGGGGCCGACACCGGGGAGCTGTTTTTT.

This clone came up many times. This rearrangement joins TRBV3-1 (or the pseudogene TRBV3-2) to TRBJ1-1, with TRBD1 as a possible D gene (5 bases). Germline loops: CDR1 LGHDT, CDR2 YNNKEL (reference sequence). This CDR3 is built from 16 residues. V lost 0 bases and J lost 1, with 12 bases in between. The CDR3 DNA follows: TGTGCCAGCAGCCAAGATGTGGGGGTCCGGAACACTGAAGCTTTCTTT. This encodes CASSQDVGVRNTEAFF.

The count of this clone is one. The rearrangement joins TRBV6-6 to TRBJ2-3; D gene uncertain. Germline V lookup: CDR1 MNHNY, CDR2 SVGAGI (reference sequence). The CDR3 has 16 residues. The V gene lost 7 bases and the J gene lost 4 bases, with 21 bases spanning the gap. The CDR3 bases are TGTGCCAGCACCTATGACCGACAAACCGGCCCAGATACGCAGTATTTT. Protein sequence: CASTYDRQTGPDTQYF.

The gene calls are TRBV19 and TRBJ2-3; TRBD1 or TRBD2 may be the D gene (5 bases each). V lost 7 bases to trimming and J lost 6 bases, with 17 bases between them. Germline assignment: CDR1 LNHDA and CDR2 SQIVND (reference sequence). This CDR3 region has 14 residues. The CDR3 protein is CASKRGGLVDTQYF. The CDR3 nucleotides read TGTGCCAGTAAAAGGGGCGGGTTGGTGGATACGCAGTATTTT.

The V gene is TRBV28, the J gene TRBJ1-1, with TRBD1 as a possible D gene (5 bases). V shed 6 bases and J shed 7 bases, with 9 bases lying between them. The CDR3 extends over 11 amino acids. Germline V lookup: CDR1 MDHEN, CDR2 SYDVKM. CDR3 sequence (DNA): TGTGCCAGCAGGCTGGGGGGTGAAGCTTTCTTT. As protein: CASRLGGEAFF.

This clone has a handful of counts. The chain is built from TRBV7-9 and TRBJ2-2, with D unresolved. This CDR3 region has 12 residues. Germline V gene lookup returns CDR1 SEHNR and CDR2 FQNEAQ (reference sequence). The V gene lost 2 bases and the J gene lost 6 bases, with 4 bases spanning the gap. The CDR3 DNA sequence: TGTGCCAGCAGCTTAAGGCCCGGGGAGCTGTTTTTT. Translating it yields CASSLRPGELFF.

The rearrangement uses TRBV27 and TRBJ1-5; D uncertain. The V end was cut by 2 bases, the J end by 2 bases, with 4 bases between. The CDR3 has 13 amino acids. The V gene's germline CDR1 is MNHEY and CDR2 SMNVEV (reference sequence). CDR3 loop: CASSLVGNQPQHF. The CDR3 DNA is TGTGCCAGCAGTTTAGTGGGCAATCAGCCCCAGCATTTT.

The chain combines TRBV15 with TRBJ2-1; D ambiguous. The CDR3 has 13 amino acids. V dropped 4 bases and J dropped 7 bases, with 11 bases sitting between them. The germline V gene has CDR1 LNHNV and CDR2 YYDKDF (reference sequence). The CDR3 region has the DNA TGTGCCACCAGCAATGAGGTGGGGAATGAGCAGTTCTTC. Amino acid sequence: CATSNEVGNEQFF.

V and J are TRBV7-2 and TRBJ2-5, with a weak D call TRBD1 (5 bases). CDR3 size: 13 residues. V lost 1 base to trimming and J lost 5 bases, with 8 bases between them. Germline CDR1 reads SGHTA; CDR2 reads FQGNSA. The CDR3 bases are TGTGCCAGCAGCTTAGACAGGTTTGAGACCCAGTACTTC. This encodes CASSLDRFETQYF.

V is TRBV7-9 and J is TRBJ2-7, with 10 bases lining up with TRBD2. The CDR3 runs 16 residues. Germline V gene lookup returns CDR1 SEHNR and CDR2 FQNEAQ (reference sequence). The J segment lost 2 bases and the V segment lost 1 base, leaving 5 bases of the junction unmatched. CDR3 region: CASSLDQRGGPYEQYF. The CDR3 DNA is TGTGCCAGCAGCTTAGACCAGCGGGGGGGCCCCTACGAGCAGTACTTC.

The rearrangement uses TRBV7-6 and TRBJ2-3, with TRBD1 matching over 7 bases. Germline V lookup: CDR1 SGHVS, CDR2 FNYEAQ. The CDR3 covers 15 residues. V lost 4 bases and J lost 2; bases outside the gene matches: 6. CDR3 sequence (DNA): TGTGCCAGCAGCTCGACAGGGATTTTCACAGATACGCAGTATTTT. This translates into CASSSTGIFTDTQYF.

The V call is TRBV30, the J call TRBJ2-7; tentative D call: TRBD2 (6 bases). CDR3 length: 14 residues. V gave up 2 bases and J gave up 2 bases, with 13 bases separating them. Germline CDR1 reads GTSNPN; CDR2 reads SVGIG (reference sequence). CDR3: CAWSPGGGPYEQYF. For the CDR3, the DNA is TGTGCCTGGAGTCCCGGGGGTGGGCCCTACGAGCAGTACTTC. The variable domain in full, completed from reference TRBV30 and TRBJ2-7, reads SQTIHQWPATLVQPVGSPLSLECTVEGTSNPNLYWYRQAAGRGLQLLFYSVGIGQISSEVPQNLSASRPQDRQFILSSKKLLLSDSGFYLCAWSPGGGPYEQYFGPGTRLTVT.

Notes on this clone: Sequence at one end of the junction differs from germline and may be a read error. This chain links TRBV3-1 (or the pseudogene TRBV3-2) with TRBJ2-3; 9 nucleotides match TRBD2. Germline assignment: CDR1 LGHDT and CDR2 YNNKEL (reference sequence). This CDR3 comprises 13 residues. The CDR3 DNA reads TGTGCCAGCAGCCAAGAAGCGCGGGGGGGCCGGCATTTT. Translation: CASSQEARGGRHF.